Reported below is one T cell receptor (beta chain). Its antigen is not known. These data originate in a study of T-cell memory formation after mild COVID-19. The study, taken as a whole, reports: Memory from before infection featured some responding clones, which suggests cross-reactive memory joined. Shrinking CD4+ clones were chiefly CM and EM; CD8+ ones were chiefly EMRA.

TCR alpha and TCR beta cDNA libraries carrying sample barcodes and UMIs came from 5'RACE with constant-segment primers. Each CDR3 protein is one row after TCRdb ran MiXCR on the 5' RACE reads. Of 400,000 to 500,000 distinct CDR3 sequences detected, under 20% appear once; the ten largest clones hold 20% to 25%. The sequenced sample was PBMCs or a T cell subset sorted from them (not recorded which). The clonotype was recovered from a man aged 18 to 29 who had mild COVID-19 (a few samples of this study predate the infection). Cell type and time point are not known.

The CDR3 sequence is CASSKGAGVRDNQPQHF. CDR3 nucleotide sequence: TGTGCCAGCAGTAAGGGGGCCGGGGTAAGGGACAATCAGCCCCAGCATTTT. The chain employs TRBV6-6 and TRBJ1-5, with TRBD1 matching 7 bases. Germline V gene lookup returns CDR1 MNHNY and CDR2 SVGAGI (reference sequence). The CDR3 contains 17 residues. V lost 5 bases, J lost 3 bases, and 13 bases stayed unmatched.